The sequence of this T cell receptor (beta chain) was determined in a study of response to subunit inactivated influenza vaccine. Study-wide findings and caveats: Every seasonal influenza vaccination brings in few new T cells, the authors suggested.

Worth noting for this clonotype: Its antigen is still unknown.

TCRdb processed the RT-PCR reads anew with MiXCR; each CDR3 protein has one entry. Here the sample spans 450,000 to 600,000 distinct CDR3 sequences, under 9% being singletons. The origin of this receptor is a man between 50 and 69 years old who received an inactivated influenza vaccine. The sample was PBMCs from blood, taken around 25 months after vaccination.

For the CDR3, the DNA is TGCAGTGTCGTTGCGGGGGGCCCCTACAATGAGCAGTTCTTC. Translating it yields CSVVAGGPYNEQFF. V usage is TRBV20-1 and J usage is TRBJ2-1; 8 nucleotides match TRBD2. With 7 bases clipped from V and 2 bases from J, the junction kept 7 bases outside the gene matches. Germline assignment: CDR1 DFQATT and CDR2 SNEGSKA (reference sequence). The CDR3 consists of 14 residues.